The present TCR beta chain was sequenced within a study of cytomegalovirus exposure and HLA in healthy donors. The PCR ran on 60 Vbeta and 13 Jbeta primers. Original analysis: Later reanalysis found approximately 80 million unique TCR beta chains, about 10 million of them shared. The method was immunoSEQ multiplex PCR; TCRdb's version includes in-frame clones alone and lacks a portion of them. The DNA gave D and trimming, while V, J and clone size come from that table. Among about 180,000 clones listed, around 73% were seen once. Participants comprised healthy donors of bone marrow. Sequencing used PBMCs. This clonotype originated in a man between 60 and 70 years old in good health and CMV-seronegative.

CDR3 DNA sequence: TGTGCCAGCAGTGAAAGGACACTTAAGAATGAAAAACTGTTTTTT. It translates to CASSERTLKNEKLFF. The chain uses TRBV2 and TRBJ1-4; D may be TRBD1 (5 bases). There are 15 residues in the CDR3. The V gene's germline CDR1 is SNHLY and CDR2 FYNNEI. The V gene lost 2 bases and the J gene lost 5 bases, with 12 bases spanning the gap. Filled out from reference TRBV2 and TRBJ1-4, the complete variable domain reads EPEVTQTPSHQVTQMGQEVILRCVPISNHLYFYWYRQILGQKVEFLVSFYNNEISEKSEIFDDQFSVERPDGSNFTLKIRSTKLEDSAMYFCASSERTLKNEKLFFGSGTQLSVL.